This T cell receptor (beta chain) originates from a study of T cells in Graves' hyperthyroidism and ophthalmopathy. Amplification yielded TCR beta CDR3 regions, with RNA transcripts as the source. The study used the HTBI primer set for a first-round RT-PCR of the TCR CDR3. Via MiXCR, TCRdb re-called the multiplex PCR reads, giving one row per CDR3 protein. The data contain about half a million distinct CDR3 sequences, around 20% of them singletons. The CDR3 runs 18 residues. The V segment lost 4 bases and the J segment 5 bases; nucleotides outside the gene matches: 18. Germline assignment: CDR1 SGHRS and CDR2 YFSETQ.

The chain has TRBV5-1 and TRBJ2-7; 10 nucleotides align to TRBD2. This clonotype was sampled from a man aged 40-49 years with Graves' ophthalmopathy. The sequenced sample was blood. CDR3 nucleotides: TGCGCCAGCAGCCGCCCTAAAAAGCGGGAGGGCCTCGGCGACGAGCAGTACTTC. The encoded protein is CASSRPKKREGLGDEQYF.